This T cell receptor beta chain was identified during a study of blood T cell repertoires in COVID-19. In the study overall: Italy, Spain and the United States were the sources of the convalescent and acute COVID-19 samples. In each case, the material was cDNA or gDNA derived from T cells, B-cell-depleted T cells, or PBMCs.

The CDR3 is 12 residues long. V dropped 11 bases and J dropped 1 base, with 9 bases sitting between them. CDR1 is SNHLY, CDR2 FYNNEI, per germline. Original analysis: The assay estimated nucleated cells by amplifying reference gene primers. The assay was immunoSEQ multiplex PCR, and TCRdb's table has in-frame clones only and misses some. The V and J calls and the clone size are those of that table, but D and trimming were determined from the DNA. The sample records roughly 150,000 clones, approximately 84% being singletons. The gene calls are TRBV2 and TRBJ1-5; D unresolved. The specimen was peripheral blood. This clonotype was sampled from an elderly woman with acute or convalescent COVID-19. In DNA, the CDR3 is TGTGCCGCAGGCTACAGCAATCAGCCCCAGCATTTT. Its protein is CAAGYSNQPQHF.